These T cell receptor beta chains were read from a single sample in a study of shared clonotypes between healthy human individuals. Libraries were prepared by immunoSEQ multiplex PCR; TCRdb keeps only in-frame clonotypes and omits some of them. The profile shows about 820,000 clones, nearly 95% of them singletons. The specimen was naive CD8+ T cells sorted from blood. All receptors come from a man between 25 and 39 years old in good health. Each CDR3 is given with its conserved first and last residue. A D gene is named only where the DNA matches it firmly. Only part of the rows carry a size: once, few, many, or a class if the clone is expanded.

V gene,J gene,clone size,D gene,CDR3 DNA,CDR3 protein
TRBV11-3,TRBJ2-7,.,.,TGTGCCAGCAGCTTAGGCTCGCGGAGGAACTACGAGCAGTACTTC,CASSLGSRRNYEQYF
TRBV6-1,TRBJ1-1,.,.,TGTGCCAGCAGTGTAGGGGTTACTGAAGCTTTCTTT,CASSVGVTEAFF
TRBV6-4,TRBJ1-5,.,.,TGTGCCAGCAGTGACTTCCCCACCGGGGGACCCCAGCATTTT,CASSDFPTGGPQHF
TRBV29-1,TRBJ2-2,.,.,TGCAGCGTTGTGTCCGAACCGAACACCGGGGAGCTGTTTTTT,CSVVSEPNTGELFF
TRBV30,TRBJ2-1,.,TRBD1,TGTGCCTGGAGTGTATCAGGGGGCTGGGGTGAGCAGTTCTTC,CAWSVSGGWGEQFF
TRBV7-9,TRBJ2-7,few,.,TGTGCCAGCATCCGGGACGGATACGAGCAGTACTTC,CASIRDGYEQYF
TRBV30,TRBJ2-1,.,.,TGTGCCTGGAGTTTCGTGGGGACTTACAATGAGCAGTTCTTC,CAWSFVGTYNEQFF
TRBV19,TRBJ1-4,.,.,TGTGCCAGTAGAGCGACAGCAAATAATGAAAAACTGTTTTTT,CASRATANNEKLFF
TRBV29-1,TRBJ2-1,.,.,TGCAGCGTGACTAACGCAAGACACAGCGACAATGAGCAGTTCTTC,CSVTNARHSDNEQFF
TRBV29-1,TRBJ2-7,once,.,TGCAGCGTTGAAACCTGGACCGAGTCAAACCAAGGGCAGTACTTC,CSVETWTESNQGQYF
TRBV14,TRBJ1-2,.,.,TGTGCCAGCAGCCAGTATCAGACAGTGGGTCCTGGCTACACCTTC,CASSQYQTVGPGYTF
TRBV19,TRBJ2-1,.,.,TGTGCCAGTAGTATCCCTGACAATGAGCAGTTCTTC,CASSIPDNEQFF
TRBV7-9,TRBJ2-1,.,TRBD1,TGTGCCAGCAGCATAGAACCAGGGGGCGCGGGGAATGAGCAGTTCTTC,CASSIEPGGAGNEQFF
TRBV2,TRBJ2-7,once,TRBD1,TGTGCCAGCAGTCCACAGGGGGAGAGCTACGAGCAGTACTTC,CASSPQGESYEQYF
TRBV4-1,TRBJ2-1,.,TRBD2,TGCGCCAGCAGCCGAACTAGCGGGAGTAGCGATGAGCAGTTCTTC,CASSRTSGSSDEQFF
TRBV9,TRBJ2-1,.,.,TGTGCCAGCAGCCCTAGGGGGTTACAAACCTACAATGAGCAGTTCTTC,CASSPRGLQTYNEQFF
TRBV14,TRBJ2-7,.,.,TGTGCCAGCAGCTACACCGAAAGCTCCTACGAGCAGTACTTC,CASSYTESSYEQYF
TRBV10-3,TRBJ2-6,.,.,TGTGCCATCAGTGACGGTATCTCTGGGGCCAACGTCCTGACTTTC,CAISDGISGANVLTF
TRBV27,TRBJ2-5,.,TRBD2,TGTGCCAGCAGGGTAGCGGGAGATAGGGAGACCCAGTACTTC,CASRVAGDRETQYF
TRBV7-9,TRBJ2-2,.,TRBD1,TGTGCCAGCAGCTTAGCGGGAAGGACAGGGAACACCGGGGAGCTGTTTTTT,CASSLAGRTGNTGELFF
TRBV5-1,TRBJ1-1,.,.,TGCGCCAGCAGTGAGGGTTATAACACTGAAGCTTTCTTT,CASSEGYNTEAFF
TRBV11-2,TRBJ2-1,.,.,TGTGCCAGCAGCTTAGAGGACCCTCTTTCCTACAATGAGCAGTTCTTC,CASSLEDPLSYNEQFF
TRBV30,TRBJ1-4,.,.,TGTGCCTGGAGTCGGGCAGTTTCGGAGGAAAAACTGTTTTTT,CAWSRAVSEEKLFF
TRBV5-4,TRBJ1-2,.,TRBD1,TGTGCCAGCAGCCAAGGACAGGCTTCCGGCGGTGGCTACACCTTC,CASSQGQASGGGYTF
TRBV6-5,TRBJ2-2,.,TRBD1,TGTGCCAGCAGTTACTGGCGACAGGGGAACACCGGGGAGCTGTTTTTT,CASSYWRQGNTGELFF
TRBV10-1,TRBJ2-7,.,TRBD2,TGCGCCAGCAGTGAGTCGGGGACTAGCGGGTTCTACGAGCAGTACTTC,CASSESGTSGFYEQYF
TRBV7-2,TRBJ2-7,.,.,TGTGCCAGCAGCGACATGACCCCCACAGGGCGGGAATACGAGCAGTACTTC,CASSDMTPTGREYEQYF
TRBV27,TRBJ1-1,.,.,TGTGCCAGCAGCCCTTTATTGGGGCAGGGTGAAGCTTTCTTT,CASSPLLGQGEAFF
TRBV6-6,TRBJ1-1,.,.,TGTGCCAGCAGCGTAACAGGGCGCACTGAAGCTTTCTTT,CASSVTGRTEAFF
TRBV19,TRBJ1-4,.,TRBD1,TGTGCCAGTAGTCTACAGGGGGCCCCTGAAAAACTGTTTTTT,CASSLQGAPEKLFF
TRBV10-1,TRBJ1-1,few,.,TGCGCCACAACCCAGGAAGAAGGGACTGAAGCTTTCTTT,CATTQEEGTEAFF
TRBV19,TRBJ1-3,.,.,TGTGCCAGCGCGCAGCGTGGAAACACCATATATTTT,CASAQRGNTIYF